This T cell receptor (beta chain) was observed in a study of cytomegalovirus exposure and HLA in healthy donors. Findings of the study overall: Later on, an analysis found that several of the most significant clusters appeared to be linked to common viral pathogens, which included parvovirus B19. Usually a TCR sequence was rare, but some public TCRs were found in many donors.

This clone appeared once. Its antigen is unknown. 60 Vbeta and 13 Jbeta primers were used in PCR. Assay: immunoSEQ multiplex PCR; the TCRdb copy retains only in-frame clones and omits some. Among tens of thousands of clones listed, 70% to 80% were seen once. The sample was PBMCs. The source is a man aged 30-40 years in good health and CMV-seronegative.

The CDR3 DNA sequence: TGTGCCAGCAGTGTCTACTTAGCGGAGGCCCCAGATACGCAGTATTTT. Protein product: CASSVYLAEAPDTQYF. This chain connects TRBV6-1 to TRBJ2-3; TRBD2 might be the D (6 bases). CDR1 is MNHNS, CDR2 SASEGT, per germline. The ends were cut back, 4 bases at V and 4 bases at J, with 18 bases in the middle. The CDR3 totals 16 residues.